The 21 T cell receptor beta chains below all came from one sample that was sequenced in a study of blood T cells in healthy people across ages. With a J-beta primer mix and a sample-barcoded 5' primer, a second PCR ran about 7 to 12 cycles. A single record per CDR3 protein comes from TCRdb applying MiXCR to the 5' RACE reads. Of 750,000 to 950,000 distinct CDR3 sequences detected, 20% to 30% appear once; the ten largest clones hold over 2.5%. This same sample was also part of a study on T cells of mothers and their children.

Sequencing was performed on blood. These TCRs come from a boy between 10 and 17 years old in good health.

The chain uses TRBV5-1 and TRBJ2-7; maybe TRBD1 (6 bases). From germline, CDR1 is SGHRS and CDR2 YFSETQ. V was cut by 3 bases and J by 5 bases, with 18 bases left in between. CDR3 length: 15 residues. This CDR3 is CASSSVSRGIDEQYF. As DNA, the CDR3 is TGCGCCAGCAGCTCCGTCAGCAGGGGAATCGACGAGCAGTACTTC.

In regard to this clonotype: A read error may explain this, as a much larger clone is one base away. This sequence joins TRBV11-2 and TRBJ2-1; D is ambiguous. Germline assignment: CDR1 SGHAT and CDR2 FQNNGV. The CDR3 consists of 11 residues. The CDR3 loop is CASGLNNEQFF. The CDR3, as DNA: TGTGCCAGCGGCTTAAACAATGAGCAGTTCTTC.

This clonotype was seen a handful of times. The chain combines TRBV29-1 with TRBJ2-5; no firm D call. The CDR3 length is 10 residues. V was clipped by 5 bases and J by 2 bases, with 3 bases between them. Germline CDR1 SQVTM, CDR2 ANQGSEA. CDR3 DNA sequence: TGCAGCGTTCTACAAGAGACCCAGTACTTC. This translates into CSVLQETQYF.

This clonotype has just a few counts. In DNA form, the CDR3 reads TGTGCCAGCAGTCCTAACCATCCTCAGGGTAACAATGAGCAGTTCTTC. It is translated as CASSPNHPQGNNEQFF. The V gene is TRBV6-6, the J gene TRBJ2-1; tentatively, D is TRBD1 (5 bases). Trimming pared 5 bases from V and 5 bases from J, leaving 19 bases between. Germline V gene lookup returns CDR1 MNHNY and CDR2 SVGAGI (reference sequence). CDR3 length: 16 residues.

The chain employs TRBV9 and TRBJ2-5; D not resolved. The germline V gene encodes CDR1 SGDLS and CDR2 YYNGEE. Trimming pared 0 bases from V and 4 bases from J, leaving 10 bases between. The CDR3 extends over 14 amino acids. The CDR3: CASSVAFTPETQYF. The CDR3 region has the DNA TGTGCCAGCAGCGTAGCTTTCACTCCAGAGACCCAGTACTTC. The full variable domain, rest sourced from reference TRBV9 and TRBJ2-5, is DSGVTQTPKHLITATGQRVTLRCSPRSGDLSVYWYQQSLDQGLQFLIQYYNGEERAKGNILERFSAQQFPDLHSELNLSSLELGDSALYFCASSVAFTPETQYFGPGTRLLVL.

The rearrangement uses TRBV20-1 and TRBJ2-3; the D is unclear. There are 14 residues in the CDR3. The V end was cut by 2 bases, the J end by 1 base, with 10 bases between. Germline V CDR1 and CDR2: DFQATT, SNEGSKA (reference sequence). Written as DNA, the CDR3 is TGCAGTGCTAGAAGTCTATTCGGCACAGATACGCAGTATTTT. It encodes CSARSLFGTDTQYF.

This clonotype appeared many times. V is TRBV4-1 and J is TRBJ2-3; 8 positions agree with TRBD1. J was trimmed by 4 bases and V by 3 bases; bases with no gene match: 15. CDR3 length: 18 amino acids. CDR1 and CDR2 (germline): MGHRA, YSYEKL. The CDR3 protein is CASSHLLRERTGSDTQYF. CDR3 sequence (DNA): TGCGCCAGCAGCCACCTGCTTAGGGAGCGGACAGGGTCAGATACGCAGTATTTT.

The sample holds a few counts of this clonotype. The V and J genes are TRBV19 and TRBJ2-2; perhaps TRBD1 as D (6 bases). The CDR3 extends over 16 amino acids. The V end was cut by 5 bases, the J end by 0 bases, with 13 bases between. Germline loops: CDR1 LNHDA, CDR2 SQIVND (reference sequence). The CDR3 sequence: CASSFWAGANTGELFF. The CDR3 region has the DNA TGTGCCAGTAGTTTTTGGGCAGGGGCGAACACCGGGGAGCTGTTTTTT.

This rearrangement joins TRBV7-2 to TRBJ2-7; a possible D gene is TRBD2 (7 bases). The J call may be mistaken, given a closer DNA end match to TRBJ2-5. In germline, CDR1 is SGHTA, CDR2 FQGNSA. CDR3 length: 17 amino acids. CDR3 sequence reads: CASSLQFGGATQETQYF. In DNA, the CDR3 is TGTGCCAGCAGCTTACAATTTGGGGGGGCGACCCAAGAGACCCAGTACTTC.

Only a few counts were recorded for this clonotype. The V and J genes are TRBV4-1 and TRBJ1-2; 7 nucleotides agree with TRBD1. V lost 3 bases, J lost 4 bases, and 8 bases stayed unmatched. Germline lookup yields CDR1 MGHRA and CDR2 YSYEKL. This CDR3 region has 15 residues. CDR3 residues: CASSQQGGQFYGYTF. CDR3 nucleotides: TGCGCCAGCAGCCAGCAGGGGGGACAGTTCTATGGCTACACCTTC.

The gene calls are TRBV7-2 and TRBJ1-2; no reliable D call. The CDR3 sequence is 13 residues long. V was pared by 5 bases and J by 8 bases, with 15 bases between. CDR1 and CDR2 (germline): SGHTA, FQGNSA. The CDR3 DNA follows: TGTGCCAGCAGCCTTACACGGTCGGGAGGCTACACCTTC. This sequence encodes CASSLTRSGGYTF.

As for this clonotype: Germline and junction disagree at one end, which may indicate a read error. The V call is TRBV7-7, the J call TRBJ2-7; D possibly uses TRBD1 or TRBD2 (6 bases each). The CDR3 extends over 13 amino acids. Germline V gene sequence: CDR1 SSHAT, CDR2 FNYEAQ (reference sequence). The CDR3 region is CASSTGAGREQYF. The DNA for the CDR3 is TGTGCTAGCAGTACGGGGGCAGGGCGGGAGCAGTACTTC.

The chain joins TRBV27 to TRBJ2-5, with 7 bases identical to TRBD2. The germline V gene encodes CDR1 MNHEY and CDR2 SMNVEV (reference sequence). Germline trimming cut 0 bases from V and 4 bases from J; bases unmatched to any gene: 2. The CDR3 sequence is 14 residues long. CDR3 amino acids: CASSLSRLAETQYF. In DNA, the CDR3 is TGTGCCAGCAGTTTATCCCGACTAGCAGAGACCCAGTACTTC.

This sequence joins TRBV5-4 and TRBJ2-5, with 7 bases identical to TRBD2. Trimming removed 5 bases from V and 6 bases from J; junction bases left unmatched: 13. The length of the CDR3 is 15 residues. CDR1 is SGHNT and CDR2 is YYREEE in the germline V gene (reference sequence). The CDR3 DNA sequence: TGTGCCAGCAGTTTAGGGAGGGGCGGGGGAAAGACCCAGTACTTC. Translation: CASSLGRGGGKTQYF.

This clonotype was seen a few times. The chain couples TRBV29-1 to TRBJ1-4; D might be TRBD1 (6 bases). The germline CDR1 and CDR2 sequences are SQVTM and ANQGSEA. This CDR3 has 14 residues. V was cut by 4 bases and J by 0 bases, with 9 bases left in between. The CDR3 loop is CSVVAGATNEKLFF. In DNA, the CDR3 is TGCAGCGTTGTAGCAGGGGCAACTAATGAAAAACTGTTTTTT.

This clonotype was detected only a few times. The chain links TRBV3-1 to TRBJ2-2, with D possibly matching TRBD2 (5 bases). The CDR3 sequence is 17 residues long. Trimming left V 0 bases short and J 0 bases short, with 11 bases between. The V gene's germline CDR1 is LGHDT and CDR2 YNNKEL (reference sequence). The CDR3, as DNA: TGTGCCAGCAGCCAAGATAAGGCGGGCACGAACACCGGGGAGCTGTTTTTT. This codes for CASSQDKAGTNTGELFF.

Only a few counts were recorded for this clonotype. This rearrangement joins TRBV4-1 to TRBJ2-2, with 14 bases that match TRBD2. The CDR3 is made up of 19 amino acids. Germline lookup yields CDR1 MGHRA and CDR2 YSYEKL. The V and J ends lost 1 base and 5 bases, in that order; junction bases with no gene match: 9. The CDR3 spells CASSQARLAGGLGTGELFF. DNA for the CDR3: TGCGCCAGCAGCCAAGCCCGACTAGCGGGGGGGCTAGGGACCGGGGAGCTGTTTTTT.

This chain uses TRBV6-6 with TRBJ2-5; tentative D call: TRBD2 (5 bases). V was cut by 0 bases and J by 3 bases, with 8 bases left in between. The CDR3 consists of 14 residues. The V gene's germline CDR1 is MNHNY and CDR2 SVGAGI (reference sequence). This CDR3 is CASSYSWREETQYF. The CDR3 region has the DNA TGTGCCAGCAGTTACTCTTGGCGGGAAGAGACCCAGTACTTC.

V is TRBV29-1 and J is TRBJ2-7; the match to TRBD1 covers 7 bases. The CDR3 has 14 amino acids. The germline V gene encodes CDR1 SQVTM and CDR2 ANQGSEA. Unmatched junction bases numbered 4, after V lost 0 bases and J lost 2 bases. The CDR3 DNA sequence: TGCAGCGTTGAAGACAAGGGGGCTCCCTACGAGCAGTACTTC. Translating it yields CSVEDKGAPYEQYF.

The chain couples TRBV9 to TRBJ2-7, with 9 bases aligning to TRBD1. The closer fit of TRBJ2-1 to the DNA end suggests the J call may be wrong. Germline CDR1 SGDLS, CDR2 YYNGEE. CDR3 length: 15 residues. CDR3 coding DNA: TGTGCCAGCAGCCCCCAGGGACAGGGTTTAAATGAGCAGTTCTTC. Translating gives CASSPQGQGLNEQFF.

This chain connects TRBV6-5 to TRBJ2-3; tentative D call: TRBD1 (6 bases). The J call is doubtful: the DNA matches TRBJ1-5 better. The germline CDR1 and CDR2 sequences are MNHEY and SVGAGI. The CDR3 consists of 13 residues. The CDR3 region is CASRRGSTDTQHF. CDR3 DNA: TGTGCCAGCAGAAGGGGGAGCACAGATACGCAGCATTTT.